Listed here is a single T cell receptor beta chain. Its target is not known. This entry comes from a study of beta chain features in type 1 diabetes. Looking at the study overall: Cell yields, gender and age were comparable in patients and healthy donors. Study conclusions and caveats: Across patients, naive, central memory and Treg TCRB repertoires exhibited apparently greater similarity than was observed across healthy donors.

V was clipped by 3 bases and J by 0 bases, with 8 bases between them. The CDR3 runs 14 residues. In germline, CDR1 is SGHNT, CDR2 YYREEE (reference sequence). Isolated RNA was reverse transcribed in full, so expressed TCRB transcripts were sequenced. Assay used: immunoSEQ multiplex PCR; TCRdb lists only in-frame clones, some missing. Of under 800,000 clones listed, about 14% are singletons. The V call is TRBV5-4, the J call TRBJ2-3; tentatively, D is TRBD2 (5 bases). This TCR derives from a young man in good health. The sample taken for sequencing was naive CD4+ T cells from blood. For the CDR3, the DNA is TGTGCCAGCAGCTCAGACTATAGCACAGATACGCAGTATTTT. Its translation: CASSSDYSTDTQYF.